This T cell receptor (beta chain) stems from a study of blood T cell repertoires in COVID-19. Study as a whole: COVID-19 samples collected from the United States, Italy and Spain covered acute and convalescent phases. PBMCs, B-cell-depleted T cells, or T cells provided the cDNA or gDNA that made up the material.

In the original processing: The assay estimated nucleated cells by amplifying reference gene primers. Sequencing was performed with immunoSEQ multiplex PCR; in TCRdb, only in-frame clones are kept and a portion is missing. The V and J calls and the clone size are those of that table, but D and trimming were determined from the DNA. Of 50,000 to 65,000 clones listed, 91% were seen once; the top ten hold approximately 8%. The ends lost 0 bases at V and 7 bases at J; junction bases unmatched: 5. Germline V lookup: CDR1 WNHNN, CDR2 SYGVQD (reference sequence). The CDR3 consists of 15 residues. This receptor was obtained from a woman aged 55-70 years with active or convalescent COVID-19. The chain is built from TRBV10-1 and TRBJ2-1; 8 bases map to TRBD2. The source material was peripheral blood. The CDR3 sequence: CASSESDGGANEQFF. DNA for the CDR3: TGCGCCAGCAGTGAGTCGGACGGGGGGGCGAATGAGCAGTTCTTC.